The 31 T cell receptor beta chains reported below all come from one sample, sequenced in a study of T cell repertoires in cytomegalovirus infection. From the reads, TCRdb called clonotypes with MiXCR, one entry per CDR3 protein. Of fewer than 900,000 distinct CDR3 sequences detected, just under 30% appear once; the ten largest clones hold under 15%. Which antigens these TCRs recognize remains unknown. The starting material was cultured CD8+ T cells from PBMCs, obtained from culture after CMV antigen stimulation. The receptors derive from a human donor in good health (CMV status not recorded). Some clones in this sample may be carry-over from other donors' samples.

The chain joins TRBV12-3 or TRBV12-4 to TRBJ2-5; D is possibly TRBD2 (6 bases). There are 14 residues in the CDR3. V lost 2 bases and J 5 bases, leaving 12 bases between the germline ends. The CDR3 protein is CASSLSGSLETQYF. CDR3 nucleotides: TGTGCCAGCAGTTTATCCGGGAGCCTTGAGACCCAGTACTTC.

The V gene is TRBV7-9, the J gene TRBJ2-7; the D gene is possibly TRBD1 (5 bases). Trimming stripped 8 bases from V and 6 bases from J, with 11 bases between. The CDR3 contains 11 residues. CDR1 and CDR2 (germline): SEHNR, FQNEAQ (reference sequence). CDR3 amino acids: CASALQGEQYF. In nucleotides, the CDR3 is TGTGCCAGCGCTCTGCAGGGCGAGCAGTACTTC.

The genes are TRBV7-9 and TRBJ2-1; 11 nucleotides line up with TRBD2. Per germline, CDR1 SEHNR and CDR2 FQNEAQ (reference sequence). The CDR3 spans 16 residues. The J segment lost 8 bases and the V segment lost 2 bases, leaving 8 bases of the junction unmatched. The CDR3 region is CASSLRIAGGKDEQFF. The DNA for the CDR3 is TGTGCCAGCAGCTTAAGGATAGCGGGGGGGAAGGATGAGCAGTTCTTC.

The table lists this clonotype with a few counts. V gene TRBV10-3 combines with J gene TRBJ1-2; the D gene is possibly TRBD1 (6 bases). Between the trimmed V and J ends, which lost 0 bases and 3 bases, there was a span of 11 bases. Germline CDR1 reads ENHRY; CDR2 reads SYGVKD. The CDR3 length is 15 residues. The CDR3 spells CAISESQGTDYGYTF. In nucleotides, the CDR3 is TGTGCCATCAGTGAGTCACAGGGTACCGACTATGGCTACACCTTC.

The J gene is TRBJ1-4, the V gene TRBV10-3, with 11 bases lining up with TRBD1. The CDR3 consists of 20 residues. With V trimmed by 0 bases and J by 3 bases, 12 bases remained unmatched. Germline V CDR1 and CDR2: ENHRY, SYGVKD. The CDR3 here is CAISESVSPGQGASNEKLFF. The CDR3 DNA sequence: TGTGCCATCAGTGAGTCCGTCTCTCCCGGACAGGGGGCTTCTAATGAAAAACTGTTTTTT.

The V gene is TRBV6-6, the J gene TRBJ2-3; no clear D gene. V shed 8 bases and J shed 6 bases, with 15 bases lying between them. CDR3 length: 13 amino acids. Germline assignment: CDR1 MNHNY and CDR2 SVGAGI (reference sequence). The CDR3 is CASGSTFVDTQYF. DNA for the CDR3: TGTGCCAGCGGATCCACCTTCGTTGATACGCAGTATTTT.

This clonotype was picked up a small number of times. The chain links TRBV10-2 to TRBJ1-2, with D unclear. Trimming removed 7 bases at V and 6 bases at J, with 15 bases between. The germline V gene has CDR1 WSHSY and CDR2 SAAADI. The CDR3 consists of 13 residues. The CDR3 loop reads CASNARSRHGYTF. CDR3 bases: TGCGCCAGCAATGCGCGCAGTCGGCATGGCTACACCTTC.

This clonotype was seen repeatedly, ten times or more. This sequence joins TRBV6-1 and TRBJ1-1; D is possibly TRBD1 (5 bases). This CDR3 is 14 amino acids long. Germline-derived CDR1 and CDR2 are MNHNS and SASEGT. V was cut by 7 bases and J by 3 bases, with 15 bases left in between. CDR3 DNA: TGTGCCAGCATCGCGGGGGGGTACTACACTGAAGCTTTCTTT. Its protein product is CASIAGGYYTEAFF.

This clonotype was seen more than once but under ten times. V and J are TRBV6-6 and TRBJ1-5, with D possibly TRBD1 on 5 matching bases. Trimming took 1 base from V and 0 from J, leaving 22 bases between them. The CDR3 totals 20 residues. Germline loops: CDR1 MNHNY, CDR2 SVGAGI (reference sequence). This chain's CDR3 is CASSYLVGTGDAYSNQPQHF. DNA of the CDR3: TGTGCCAGCAGTTACTTAGTTGGAACAGGAGACGCTTATAGCAATCAGCCCCAGCATTTT.

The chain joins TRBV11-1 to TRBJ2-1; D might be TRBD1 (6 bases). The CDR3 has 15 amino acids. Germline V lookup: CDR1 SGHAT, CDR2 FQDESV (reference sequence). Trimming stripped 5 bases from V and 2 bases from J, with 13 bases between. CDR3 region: CASSPVRTAYNEQFF. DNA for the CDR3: TGTGCCAGCAGCCCGGTCCGGACAGCCTACAATGAGCAGTTCTTC.

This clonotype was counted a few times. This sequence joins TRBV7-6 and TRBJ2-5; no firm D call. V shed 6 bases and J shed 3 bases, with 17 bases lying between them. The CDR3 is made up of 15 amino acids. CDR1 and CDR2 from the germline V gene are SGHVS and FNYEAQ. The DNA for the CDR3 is TGTGCCAGCAGTGAAGACGCTACGATTGAAGAGACCCAGTACTTC. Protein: CASSEDATIEETQYF. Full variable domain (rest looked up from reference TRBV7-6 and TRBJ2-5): GAGVSQSPRYKVTKRGQDVALRCDPISGHVSLYWYRQALGQGPEFLTYFNYEAQQDKSGLPNDRFSAERPEGSISTLTIQRTEQRDSAMYRCASSEDATIEETQYFGPGTRLLVL.

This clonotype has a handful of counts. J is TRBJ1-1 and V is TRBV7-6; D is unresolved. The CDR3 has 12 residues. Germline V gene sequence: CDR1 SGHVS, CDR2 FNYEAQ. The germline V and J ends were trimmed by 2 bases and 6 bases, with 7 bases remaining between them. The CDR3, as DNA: TGTGCCAGCAGCTTAAACCCAGCTGAAGCTTTCTTT. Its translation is CASSLNPAEAFF.

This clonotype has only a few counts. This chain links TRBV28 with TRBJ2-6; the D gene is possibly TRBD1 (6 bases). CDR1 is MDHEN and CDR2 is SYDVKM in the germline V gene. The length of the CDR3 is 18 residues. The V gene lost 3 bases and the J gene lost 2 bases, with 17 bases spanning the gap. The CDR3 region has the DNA TGTGCCAGCAGTTTTTTGTCAGGGGATCTGCCTGGGGCCAACGTCCTGACTTTC. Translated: CASSFLSGDLPGANVLTF.

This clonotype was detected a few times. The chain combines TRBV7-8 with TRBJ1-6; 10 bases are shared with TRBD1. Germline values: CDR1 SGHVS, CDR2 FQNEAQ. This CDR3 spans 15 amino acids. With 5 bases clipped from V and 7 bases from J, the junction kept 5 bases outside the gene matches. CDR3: CASSAVDRGNSPLHF. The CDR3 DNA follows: TGTGCCAGCAGCGCCGTGGACAGGGGGAATTCACCCCTCCACTTT.

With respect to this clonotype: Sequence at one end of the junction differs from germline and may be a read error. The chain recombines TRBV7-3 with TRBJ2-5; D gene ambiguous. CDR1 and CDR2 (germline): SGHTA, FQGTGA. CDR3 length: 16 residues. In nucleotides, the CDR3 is TGTGCCAGCAGCTCCGATTTTGAGTTTAGCCAAGAGACCGAGTACTTC. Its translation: CASSSDFEFSQETEYF.

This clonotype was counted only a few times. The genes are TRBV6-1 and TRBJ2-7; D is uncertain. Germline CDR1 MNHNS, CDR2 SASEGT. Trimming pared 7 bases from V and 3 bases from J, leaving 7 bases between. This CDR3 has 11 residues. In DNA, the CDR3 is TGTGCCAGCAAAAAGGGCTACGAGCAGTACGTC. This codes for CASKKGYEQYV.

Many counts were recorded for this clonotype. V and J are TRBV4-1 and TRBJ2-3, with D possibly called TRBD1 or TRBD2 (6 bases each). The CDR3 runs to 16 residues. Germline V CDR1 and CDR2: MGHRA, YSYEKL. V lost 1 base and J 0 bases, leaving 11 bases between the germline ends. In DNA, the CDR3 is TGCGCCAGCAGCCAAGTCGGGGGCGAGAGCACAGATACGCAGTATTTT. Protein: CASSQVGGESTDTQYF.

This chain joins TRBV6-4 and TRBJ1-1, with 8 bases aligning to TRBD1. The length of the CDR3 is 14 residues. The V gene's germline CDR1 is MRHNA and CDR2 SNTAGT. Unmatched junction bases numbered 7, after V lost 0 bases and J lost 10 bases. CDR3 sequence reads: CASSDSGRQGRAFF. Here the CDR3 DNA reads TGTGCCAGCAGTGACTCGGGTAGACAGGGGAGAGCTTTCTTT.

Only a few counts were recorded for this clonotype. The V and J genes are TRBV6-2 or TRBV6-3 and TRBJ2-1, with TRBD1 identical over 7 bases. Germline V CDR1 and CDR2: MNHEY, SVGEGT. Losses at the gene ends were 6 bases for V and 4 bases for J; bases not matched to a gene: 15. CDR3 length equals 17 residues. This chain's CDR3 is CASSLYKGARDYNEQFF. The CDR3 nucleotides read TGTGCCAGCAGCTTATATAAGGGGGCCAGAGATTACAATGAGCAGTTCTTC.

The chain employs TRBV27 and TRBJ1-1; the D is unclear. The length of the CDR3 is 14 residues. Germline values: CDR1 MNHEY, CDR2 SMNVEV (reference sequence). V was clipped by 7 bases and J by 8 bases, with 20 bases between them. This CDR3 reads CASIMHPYTTEAFF. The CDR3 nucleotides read TGTGCCAGCATCATGCACCCCTATACTACGGAAGCTTTCTTT.

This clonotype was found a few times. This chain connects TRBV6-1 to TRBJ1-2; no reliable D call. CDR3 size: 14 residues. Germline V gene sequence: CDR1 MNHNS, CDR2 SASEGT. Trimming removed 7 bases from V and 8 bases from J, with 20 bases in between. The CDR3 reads CASTPDGVFGGYTF. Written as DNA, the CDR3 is TGTGCCAGCACCCCCGACGGGGTTTTCGGGGGCTACACCTTC.

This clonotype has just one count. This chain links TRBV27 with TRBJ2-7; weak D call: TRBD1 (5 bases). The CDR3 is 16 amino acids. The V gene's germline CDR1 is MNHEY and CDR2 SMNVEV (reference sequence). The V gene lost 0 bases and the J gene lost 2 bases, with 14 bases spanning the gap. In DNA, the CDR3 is TGTGCCAGCAGTTTATCGCTCCGACAGCCCACCTACGAGCAGTACTTC. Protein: CASSLSLRQPTYEQYF.

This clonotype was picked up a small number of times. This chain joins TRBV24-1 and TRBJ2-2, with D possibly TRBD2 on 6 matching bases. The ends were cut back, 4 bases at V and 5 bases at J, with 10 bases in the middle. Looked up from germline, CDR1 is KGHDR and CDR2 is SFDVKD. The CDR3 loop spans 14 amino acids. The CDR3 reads CATSEGLATGELFF. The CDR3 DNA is TGTGCCACCAGTGAGGGACTGGCGACCGGGGAGCTGTTTTTT.

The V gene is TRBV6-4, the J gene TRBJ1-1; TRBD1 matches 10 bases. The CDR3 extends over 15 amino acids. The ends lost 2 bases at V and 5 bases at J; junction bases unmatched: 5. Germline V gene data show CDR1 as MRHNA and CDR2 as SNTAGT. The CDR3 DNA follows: TGTGCCAGCAGTGACAGGACAGGGGGGACTACTGAAGCTTTCTTT. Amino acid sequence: CASSDRTGGTTEAFF.

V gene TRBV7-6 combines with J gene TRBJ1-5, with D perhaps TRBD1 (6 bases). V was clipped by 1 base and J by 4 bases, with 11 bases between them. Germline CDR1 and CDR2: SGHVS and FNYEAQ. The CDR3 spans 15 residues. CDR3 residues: CASSLGGTPNQPQHF. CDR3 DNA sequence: TGTGCCAGCAGCTTAGGCGGGACACCTAATCAGCCCCAGCATTTT.

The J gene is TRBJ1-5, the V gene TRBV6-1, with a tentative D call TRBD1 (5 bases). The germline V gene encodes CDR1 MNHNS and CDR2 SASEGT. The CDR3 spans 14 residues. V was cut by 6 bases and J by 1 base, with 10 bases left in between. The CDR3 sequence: CASRGGYSNQPQHF. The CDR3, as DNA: TGTGCCAGCAGGGGGGGGTACAGCAATCAGCCCCAGCATTTT.

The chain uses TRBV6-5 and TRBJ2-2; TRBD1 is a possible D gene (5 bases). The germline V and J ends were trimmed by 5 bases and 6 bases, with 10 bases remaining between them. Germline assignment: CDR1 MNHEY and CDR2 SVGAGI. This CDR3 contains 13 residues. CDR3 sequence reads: CASSIGHPGELFF. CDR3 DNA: TGTGCCAGCAGTATCGGACATCCCGGGGAGCTGTTTTTT.

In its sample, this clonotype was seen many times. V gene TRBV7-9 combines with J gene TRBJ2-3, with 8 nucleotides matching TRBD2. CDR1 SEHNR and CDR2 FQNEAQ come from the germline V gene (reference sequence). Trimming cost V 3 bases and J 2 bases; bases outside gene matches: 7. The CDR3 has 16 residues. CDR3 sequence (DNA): TGTGCCAGCAGCTTGTTCCAGCGGGGGCCCACAGATACGCAGTATTTT. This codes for CASSLFQRGPTDTQYF.

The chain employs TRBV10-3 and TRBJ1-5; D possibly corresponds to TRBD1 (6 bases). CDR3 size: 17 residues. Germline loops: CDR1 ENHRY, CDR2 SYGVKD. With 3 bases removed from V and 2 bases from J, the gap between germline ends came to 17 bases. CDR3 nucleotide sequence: TGTGCCATCAGTGACCCGGGGGGGCGTACGGGCAATCAGCCCCAGCATTTT. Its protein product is CAISDPGGRTGNQPQHF.

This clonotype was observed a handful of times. This CDR3 reads CASSTTSGGVGDTQYF. CDR3 DNA sequence: TGTGCCAGCAGTACAACTAGCGGGGGGGTAGGAGATACGCAGTATTTT. V is TRBV6-1 and J is TRBJ2-3; 13 nucleotides agree with TRBD2. V lost 5 bases to trimming and J lost 5 bases; unmatched junction nucleotides: 7. This CDR3 is built from 16 residues. Germline loops: CDR1 MNHNS, CDR2 SASEGT.

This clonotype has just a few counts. As DNA, the CDR3 is TGTGCCAGCAGTTACTCGGCGACAGGGTTTGAGGGCTACACCTTC. Translation: CASSYSATGFEGYTF. The J gene is TRBJ1-2, the V gene TRBV6-6, with 7 nucleotides matching TRBD1. Germline V lookup: CDR1 MNHNY, CDR2 SVGAGI (reference sequence). The CDR3 spans 15 residues. Trimming at V came to 0 bases and at J to 8 bases, leaving 9 bases not matched to a gene.